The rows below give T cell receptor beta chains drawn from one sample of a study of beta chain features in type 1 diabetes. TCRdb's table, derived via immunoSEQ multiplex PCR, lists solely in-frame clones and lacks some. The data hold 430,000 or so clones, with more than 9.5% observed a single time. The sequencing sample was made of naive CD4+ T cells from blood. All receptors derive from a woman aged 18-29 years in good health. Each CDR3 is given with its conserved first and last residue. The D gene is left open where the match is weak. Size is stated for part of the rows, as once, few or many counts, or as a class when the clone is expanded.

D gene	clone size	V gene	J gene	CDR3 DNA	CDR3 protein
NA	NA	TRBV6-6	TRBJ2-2	TGTGCCAGCAGTTACCGGCAGTCGAACACCGGGGAGCTGTTTTTT	CASSYRQSNTGELFF
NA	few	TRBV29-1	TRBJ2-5	TGCAGCCTAGCAGGGGGGGAAGAGACCCAGTACTTC	CSLAGGEETQYF
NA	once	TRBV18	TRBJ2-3	TGTGCCAGCTCACCACGGGTTGGGAGCACAGATACGCAGTATTTT	CASSPRVGSTDTQYF
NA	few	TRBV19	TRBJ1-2	TGTGCCTCCTCGACGGGCTATGGCTACACCTTC	CASSTGYGYTF
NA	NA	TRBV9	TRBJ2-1	TGTGCCAGCAGCAGATTCCGGGAGTTAGCCTACAATGAGCAGTTCTTC	CASSRFRELAYNEQFF
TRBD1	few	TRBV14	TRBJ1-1	TGTGCCAGCAGCCCCTACAGGGGGCCCACTGAAGCTTTCTTT	CASSPYRGPTEAFF
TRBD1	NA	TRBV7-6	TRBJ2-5	TGTGCCAGCAGCTCATCGACAGGGTTAGAGACCCAGTACTTC	CASSSSTGLETQYF
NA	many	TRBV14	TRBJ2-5	TGTGCCAGCAGCACCAAAGAGACCCAGTACTTC	CASSTKETQYF
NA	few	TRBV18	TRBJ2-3	TGTGCCAGCTCACGAGGCTCGGGAACAGATACGCAGTATTTT	CASSRGSGTDTQYF
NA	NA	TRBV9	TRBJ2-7	TGTGCCAGCAGCGCTGGCCAGGGGTGGGGTTCCGAGCAGTACTTC	CASSAGQGWGSEQYF
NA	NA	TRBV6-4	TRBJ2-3	TGTGCCAGCAGGCCTACAGGCACAGATACGCAGTATTTT	CASRPTGTDTQYF
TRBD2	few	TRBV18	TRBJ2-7	TGTGCCAGCTCACCATTCGGGACTAGCGGGAGTTGGGAGCAGTACTTC	CASSPFGTSGSWEQYF
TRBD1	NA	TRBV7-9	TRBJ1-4	TGTGCCAGCAGCACCCGGGGGGACAGGGCTTCGGAAAAACTGTTTTTT	CASSTRGDRASEKLFF
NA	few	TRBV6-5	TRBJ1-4	TGTGCCAGCAGTTACCGTAGGAATGAAAAACTGTTTTTT	CASSYRRNEKLFF
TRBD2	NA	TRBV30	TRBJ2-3	TGTGCCTGGAGTTTTGGCGGGAGGGACACAGATACGCAGTATTTT	CAWSFGGRDTDTQYF
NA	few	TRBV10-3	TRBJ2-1	TGTGCCATCAGTCCAAGGGGAGATGAGCAGTTCTTC	CAISPRGDEQFF
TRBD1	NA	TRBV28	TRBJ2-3	TGTGCCAGCAGTTCCCCGGGACAGGGGAGCACAGATACGCAGTATTTT	CASSSPGQGSTDTQYF
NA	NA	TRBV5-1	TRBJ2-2	TGCGCCAGCAGCTTGAGGGTTTCGAACACCGGGGAGCTGTTTTTT	CASSLRVSNTGELFF
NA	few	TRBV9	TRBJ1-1	TGTGCCAGCAGCCCGACGCAGGCCCTGAACACTGAAGCTTTCTTT	CASSPTQALNTEAFF
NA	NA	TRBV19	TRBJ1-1	TGTGCCAGTAGTATATGGCAAGGGTACCAATCCCAAGCTTTCTTT	CASSIWQGYQSQAFF